This section outlines one TCR beta chain sequence together with its context. Here immunoSEQ multiplex PCR was the method, and the copy in TCRdb shows in-frame clones only, minus some. The sample lists 350,000 to 400,000 clones; roughly 88% were seen once. Germline assignment: CDR1 SGHTA and CDR2 FQGNSA. J gave up 7 bases and V 1 base, and 8 bases lay outside the gene matches. This CDR3 has 16 amino acids. This sample was taken from a study of blood T cell repertoires in COVID-19. The TCR was taken from a woman under 40 with acute COVID-19. The sequencing sample was made of PBMCs or T cells enriched from blood (not recorded which). The chain carries TRBV7-2 and TRBJ1-5, with 9 bases that match TRBD1. The CDR3 DNA reads TGTGCCAGCAGCTTAGAGGGCACAGGGGGCGGACAGCCCCAGCATTTT. Amino acid sequence: CASSLEGTGGGQPQHF.